The clone carrying this T cell receptor (beta chain) was detected a few times. Time point: pre-sensitization, week 0. Treatment in this sample: therapeutic diphenylcyclopropenone sensitization with weekly scalp DPC. These data come from a study of human T cells and chemical hapten exposure. Germline CDR1 reads MGHRA; CDR2 reads YSYEKL. Germline trimming cut 1 base from V and 0 bases from J; bases unmatched to any gene: 8. This CDR3 spans 19 amino acids. TCRdb re-derived calls from the RACE reads in MiXCR, one entry per CDR3 protein. Of 60,000 to 75,000 distinct CDR3 sequences listed, around 7% were seen once; the top ten hold roughly 1.7%.

J is TRBJ1-6 and V is TRBV4-1; 8 positions match TRBD1. The sequence came from a woman aged 25 to 39 with alopecia areata. Some clones in this sample may be carry-over from other donors' samples. Specimen: whole blood, collected in connection with sensitization to the hapten diphenylcyclopropenone (DPC). The CDR3 loop reads CASSQVPNTGGSYNSPLHF. Here the CDR3 DNA reads TGCGCCAGCAGCCAAGTTCCTAACACAGGGGGCTCCTATAATTCACCCCTCCACTTT.